This T cell receptor (beta chain) was obtained from a study of T cell responses to AZD1222 COVID-19 vaccine. Findings and caveats of the study: The sample set comprised mostly white British donors with more females, and clonal diversity was possibly underestimated. No repertoire was sampled before or during the peak T cell response, only after it. Compared with day 0, the breadth and depth of the Spike-specific TCR repertoire rose significantly after two doses of AZD1222. Unmutated variant regions reportedly attract nearly half of all spike-specific TCRs.

CDR3 size: 15 residues. Germline loops: CDR1 LNHDA, CDR2 SQIVND (reference sequence). J lost 0 bases, V lost 10 bases, and 9 bases had no gene match. A note on this clone: Its specificity is not known.

The table came from immunoSEQ multiplex PCR; TCRdb's copy has only in-frame clones and leaves some out. The sample has 150,000 or so clones, around 88% seen once. The chain carries TRBV19 and TRBJ1-5; 7 nucleotides align to TRBD1. Source: peripheral blood, taken on day 0 of MenACWY control vaccination. This TCR came from an adult in good health. The DNA for the CDR3 is TGTGCCACCCTTGACAGGGCTTATAGCAATCAGCCCCAGCATTTT. Translating gives CATLDRAYSNQPQHF.